This record looks at one T cell receptor (beta chain) sequence and its context. TCRbeta libraries were built with three rounds of nested PCR, modified from ARM-PCR. One entry per CDR3 protein, called by TCRdb with MiXCR from the multiplex PCR reads. The repertoire holds roughly 120,000 distinct CDR3 sequences, around 75% seen once, with 37% in the top ten. This CDR3 has 15 amino acids. Germline V gene data show CDR1 as KGHDR and CDR2 as SFDVKD. V lost 1 base and J lost 9; bases outside the gene matches: 7. This record comes from a study of tumor and adjacent non-tumor tissue in lung cancer. RNA was extracted from bulk tissue without any cell sorting.

The sequencing input was lung tumor tissue. This receptor was taken from a woman in her sixties with non-small cell lung cancer. This sequence joins TRBV24-1 and TRBJ2-7, with TRBD2 matching over 11 bases. The CDR3 DNA is TGTGCCACCAGTGATTTTAGCGGGAGGGCCGGAGGGCAGTACTTC. It codes for CATSDFSGRAGGQYF.